This T cell receptor (beta chain) was captured by sequencing in a study of blood T cell repertoires in COVID-19. Study information: The study drew acute and convalescent COVID-19 samples from the United States, Italy and Spain.

Some clones are missing from TCRdb's copy, which holds only in-frame ones; the method was immunoSEQ multiplex PCR. The table shows under 200,000 clones, with roughly nine tenths occurring only once. Trimming shortened V by 6 bases and J by 2 bases, and 8 bases separated the two germline ends. The CDR3 spans 13 residues. V gene TRBV12-3 or TRBV12-4 combines with J gene TRBJ1-3, with a tentative D call TRBD1 (5 bases). This receptor was identified in a woman aged 80 or over in a cohort sampled during active or convalescent COVID-19. Sequencing was done on a sample of peripheral blood. CDR3 region: CASSDSPGNTIYF. The CDR3 nucleotides are TGTGCCAGCAGCGACAGCCCTGGAAACACCATATATTTT.